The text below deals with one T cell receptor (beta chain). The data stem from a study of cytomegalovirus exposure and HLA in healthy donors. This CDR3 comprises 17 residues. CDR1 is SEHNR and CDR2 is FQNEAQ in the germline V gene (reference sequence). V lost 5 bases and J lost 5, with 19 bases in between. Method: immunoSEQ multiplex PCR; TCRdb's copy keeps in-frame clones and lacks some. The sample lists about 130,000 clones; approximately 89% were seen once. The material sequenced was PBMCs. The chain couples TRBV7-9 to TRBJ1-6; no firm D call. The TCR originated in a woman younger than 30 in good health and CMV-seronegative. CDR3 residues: CASSPGWASANNSPLHF. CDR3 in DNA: TGTGCCAGCAGCCCGGGATGGGCGAGTGCAAATAATTCACCCCTCCACTTT.